The 29 T cell receptor beta chains presented below share a single source sample, sequenced in a study of blood T cell repertoires in COVID-19. Clones were read by immunoSEQ multiplex PCR, and TCRdb kept only the in-frame ones, dropping some. Of some 200,000 clones listed, about 83% are singletons. The sequenced material came from peripheral blood. These receptors came from a woman in her 70s with COVID-19, enrolled during active disease.

The chain has TRBV14 and TRBJ2-7; TRBD2 aligns across 9 bases. V lost 2 bases, J lost 6 bases, and 5 bases stayed unmatched. Germline CDR1 reads SGHDN; CDR2 reads FVKESK. The CDR3 extends over 14 amino acids. The CDR3 sequence: CASSQRSGRFEQYF. The CDR3 nucleotides are TGTGCCAGCAGCCAAAGAAGCGGGAGGTTCGAGCAGTACTTC. Full variable domain (missing parts from reference TRBV14 and TRBJ2-7): EAGVTQFPSHSVIEKGQTVTLRCDPISGHDNLYWYRRVMGKEIKFLLHFVKESKQDESGMPNNRFLAERTGGTYSTLKVQPAELEDSGVYFCASSQRSGRFEQYFGPGTRLTVT.

The gene calls are TRBV4-2 and TRBJ1-3; D is undetermined. V was trimmed by 1 base and J by 0 bases, leaving 10 bases between them. The CDR3 covers 16 residues. Germline V lookup: CDR1 LGHNA, CDR2 YNFKEQ. This CDR3 reads CASSQGRVSSGNTIYF. CDR3 nucleotide sequence: TGTGCCAGCAGCCAAGGGAGGGTAAGCTCTGGAAACACCATATATTTT.

This clone was found a few times. This chain links TRBV28 with TRBJ1-2; D is possibly TRBD1 (5 bases). V lost 2 bases and J 8 bases, leaving 6 bases between the germline ends. CDR1 is MDHEN, CDR2 SYDVKM, per germline. The CDR3 extends over 11 amino acids. The CDR3 is CASSLNRGYTF. CDR3 sequence (DNA): TGTGCCAGCAGTTTAAACAGGGGCTACACCTTC.

This clone has just one count. The chain links TRBV18 to TRBJ1-1; TRBD1 matches 8 bases. V was pared by 1 base and J by 3 bases, with 4 bases of the junction left unmatched. The V gene's germline CDR1 is KGHSH and CDR2 LQKENI. The CDR3 spans 15 residues. The chain's CDR3 is CASSPLRGLDTEAFF. The CDR3 DNA reads as TGTGCCAGCTCACCACTCAGGGGGCTGGACACTGAAGCTTTCTTT.

J is TRBJ2-7 and V is TRBV9; D is perhaps TRBD1 (6 bases). Germline V gene sequence: CDR1 SGDLS, CDR2 YYNGEE. Trimming took off 3 bases at V and 2 bases at J, with 15 bases between the two ends. The CDR3 consists of 15 residues. The CDR3 bases are TGTGCCAGCAGCGCCCCAGACAGGCCCACCTACGAGCAGTACTTC. Amino acid sequence: CASSAPDRPTYEQYF.

This chain uses TRBV30 with TRBJ2-2, with D hard to call. Looked up from germline, CDR1 is GTSNPN and CDR2 is SVGIG (reference sequence). This CDR3 is 14 amino acids long. Deletions cut 3 bases from V and 2 bases from J, with 10 bases between. The CDR3 reads CAWRQDTNTGELFF. The DNA for the CDR3 is TGTGCCTGGAGACAAGACACAAACACCGGGGAGCTGTTTTTT.

The chain employs TRBV5-1 and TRBJ1-1, with a tentative D call TRBD1 (6 bases). CDR1 and CDR2 (germline): SGHRS, YFSETQ. The CDR3 is 14 amino acids. The V gene lost 4 bases and the J gene lost 0 bases, with 10 bases spanning the gap. The CDR3 reads CASSGDKMNTEAFF. DNA for the CDR3: TGCGCCAGCAGCGGGGACAAGATGAACACTGAAGCTTTCTTT.

This chain uses TRBV21-1 with TRBJ1-1. TRBV21-1 is tagged as a pseudogene. This CDR3 spans 13 amino acids. The CDR3 sequence: CASTKEPNTEAFF. CDR3 sequence (DNA): TGTGCCAGCACGAAGGAGCCGAACACTGAAGCTTTCTTT.

The CDR3 DNA reads as TGCGCCAGCAGCTTGGACAGGACTAGCGGGACCGGGGAGCTGTTTTTT. Its translation: CASSLDRTSGTGELFF. The genes are TRBV5-1 and TRBJ2-2; TRBD2 matches at 11 bases. CDR3 length equals 16 residues. Germline loops: CDR1 SGHRS, CDR2 YFSETQ. After removal of 0 bases from V and 5 bases from J, the junction contained 3 bases not matched to a gene. Based on the CDR3 plus reference TRBV5-1 and TRBJ2-2, the full variable domain is KAGVTQTPRYLIKTRGQQVTLSCSPISGHRSVSWYQQTPGQGLQFLFEYFSETQRNKGNFPGRFSGRQFSNSRSEMNVSTLELGDSALYLCASSLDRTSGTGELFFGEGSRLTVL.

The chain couples TRBV30 to TRBJ1-5; 11 positions agree with TRBD1. V lost 0 bases, J lost 7 bases, and 8 bases stayed unmatched. From germline, CDR1 is GTSNPN and CDR2 SVGIG (reference sequence). The CDR3 sequence is 16 residues long. CDR3 sequence (DNA): TGTGCCTGGAGTGTACCGGGGACAGGGGGGGGCCAGCCCCAGCATTTT. This translates into CAWSVPGTGGGQPQHF.

The chain employs TRBV5-1 and TRBJ2-5; tentatively, D is TRBD2 (6 bases). The CDR3 is 14 amino acids. Between the trimmed V and J ends, which lost 8 bases and 1 base, there was a span of 15 bases. Germline assignment: CDR1 SGHRS and CDR2 YFSETQ. The CDR3 loop reads CASTRGGAQETQYF. CDR3 sequence (DNA): TGCGCCAGTACGAGGGGAGGTGCCCAAGAGACCCAGTACTTC.

Written as DNA, the CDR3 is TGTGCCAGCAGCCTGCTGACAGGGATCTACGAGCAGTACTTC. This codes for CASSLLTGIYEQYF. The rearrangement links TRBV3-1 (or the pseudogene TRBV3-2) to TRBJ2-7; 7 nucleotides match TRBD1. The CDR3 sequence is 14 residues long. Germline lookup yields CDR1 LGHDT and CDR2 YNNKEL (reference sequence). Unmatched junction bases numbered 6, after V lost 4 bases and J lost 3 bases.

This clone appeared a few times. This chain links TRBV7-9 with TRBJ2-3; 9 nucleotides agree with TRBD2. Germline CDR1 SEHNR, CDR2 FQNEAQ (reference sequence). The CDR3 totals 15 residues. Trimming removed 4 bases from V and 7 bases from J; junction bases left unmatched: 9. This CDR3 is CASSSIDSGRNTQYF. CDR3 in DNA: TGTGCCAGCAGCTCAATCGATAGCGGGAGAAATACGCAGTATTTT. The full variable domain, its missing parts supplied by reference TRBV7-9 and TRBJ2-3, is DTGVSQNPRHKITKRGQNVTFRCDPISEHNRLYWYRQTLGQGPEFLTYFQNEAQLEKSRLLSDRFSAERPKGSFSTLEIQRTEQGDSAMYLCASSSIDSGRNTQYFGPGTRLTVL.

The V call is TRBV27, the J call TRBJ2-7, with 15 bases fitting TRBD2. The CDR3 loop spans 16 amino acids. From germline, CDR1 is MNHEY and CDR2 SMNVEV (reference sequence). J was trimmed by 7 bases and V by 6 bases; bases with no gene match: 10. The chain's CDR3 is CASSTGLAGGPGEQYF. In DNA, the CDR3 is TGTGCCAGCAGCACTGGACTAGCGGGAGGGCCGGGGGAGCAGTACTTC.

This clone was detected a few times. The genes are TRBV15 and TRBJ1-5; no definite D call. Trimming shortened V by 2 bases and J by 5 bases, and 13 bases separated the two germline ends. Germline V lookup: CDR1 LNHNV, CDR2 YYDKDF (reference sequence). The CDR3 covers 15 residues. In DNA form, the CDR3 reads TGTGCCACCAGCAGAACTGGGAGGGAGGATCAGCCCCAGCATTTT. Translated, it gives CATSRTGREDQPQHF.

J is TRBJ2-7 and V is TRBV3-1 (or the pseudogene TRBV3-2); 7 bases map to TRBD2. The trim removed 0 bases at V and 5 bases at J, leaving 7 bases unmatched. CDR1 and CDR2 from the germline V gene are LGHDT and YNNKEL (reference sequence). The CDR3 consists of 15 residues. As DNA, the CDR3 is TGTGCCAGCAGCCAAGAAGGCGGGAGCCTGGACGAGCAGTACTTC. It specifies CASSQEGGSLDEQYF.

The rearrangement uses TRBV28 and TRBJ1-6; D remains ambiguous. Trimming removed 4 bases from V and 5 bases from J, with 15 bases in between. From germline, CDR1 is MDHEN and CDR2 SYDVKM. CDR3 length: 16 amino acids. In DNA, the CDR3 is TGTGCCAGCAGTTCAGCGGACGGGCGAAATAATTCACCCCTCCACTTT. As protein: CASSSADGRNNSPLHF.

The chain is built from TRBV9 and TRBJ1-5; 7 bases line up with TRBD1. The CDR3 covers 14 residues. V trimming: 3 bases; J trimming: 4 bases; junction bases outside the gene matches: 4. The germline CDR1 and CDR2 sequences are SGDLS and YYNGEE. In DNA, the CDR3 is TGTGCCAGCAGCGCGGGGACAGAAAATCAGCCCCAGCATTTT. Amino acid sequence: CASSAGTENQPQHF.

The chain uses TRBV6-1 and TRBJ2-3; weak D call: TRBD2 (5 bases). The CDR3 runs 15 residues. V was trimmed by 0 bases and J by 2 bases, leaving 9 bases between them. Looked up from germline, CDR1 is MNHNS and CDR2 is SASEGT. Here the CDR3 DNA reads TGTGCCAGCAGTGAAGCCCAGCGGATCACAGATACGCAGTATTTT. This codes for CASSEAQRITDTQYF.

V is TRBV9 and J is TRBJ1-5; D perhaps matches TRBD1 (6 bases). V was shortened by 0 bases and J by 4 bases, with 11 bases between the two germline ends. Germline CDR1 reads SGDLS; CDR2 reads YYNGEE. The CDR3 length is 15 residues. In nucleotides, the CDR3 is TGTGCCAGCAGCGTAGACGGACAGACTAATCAGCCCCAGCATTTT. Its translation: CASSVDGQTNQPQHF.

The V call is TRBV9, the J call TRBJ1-1; 7 bases match TRBD1. CDR1 SGDLS and CDR2 YYNGEE come from the germline V gene. J was trimmed by 0 bases and V by 3 bases; bases with no gene match: 2. CDR3 length: 14 residues. CDR3 loop: CASSDTGVNTEAFF. In DNA form, the CDR3 reads TGTGCCAGCAGCGACACAGGGGTGAACACTGAAGCTTTCTTT.

The chain employs TRBV14 and TRBJ2-7, with D possibly matching TRBD2 (6 bases). The V end was cut by 2 bases, the J end by 3 bases, with 11 bases between. Per germline, CDR1 SGHDN and CDR2 FVKESK. The CDR3 is made up of 14 amino acids. The CDR3 region has the DNA TGTGCCAGCAGCCAATCGAGGAGGGGCTACGAGCAGTACTTC. Its translation is CASSQSRRGYEQYF.

This clone was observed a few times. The chain couples TRBV28 to TRBJ1-5; 7 bases fit TRBD1. The CDR3 extends over 14 amino acids. The trim removed 6 bases at V and 5 bases at J, leaving 7 bases unmatched. Germline V gives CDR1 MDHEN, CDR2 SYDVKM. CDR3 coding DNA: TGTGCCAGCAGACGGGGACAGAGCCATCAGCCCCAGCATTTT. It encodes CASRRGQSHQPQHF. Supplemented by reference TRBV28 and TRBJ1-5, the full variable domain reads DVKVTQSSRYLVKRTGEKVFLECVQDMDHENMFWYRQDPGLGLRLIYFSYDVKMKEKGDIPEGYSVSREKKERFSLILESASTNQTSMYLCASRRGQSHQPQHFGDGTRLSIL.

This clone came up once. This chain uses TRBV5-1 with TRBJ1-6; 8 bases line up with TRBD1. Germline V gene data show CDR1 as SGHRS and CDR2 as YFSETQ. The CDR3 sequence is 15 residues long. V lost 0 bases, J lost 8 bases, and 4 bases stayed unmatched. This CDR3 reads CASSLAGQGYSPLHF. Written as DNA, the CDR3 is TGCGCCAGCAGCTTGGCTGGACAGGGTTATTCACCCCTCCACTTT.

Only a few counts were recorded for this clone. The rearrangement joins TRBV3-1 (or the pseudogene TRBV3-2) to TRBJ1-1; 10 bases match TRBD1. Germline loops: CDR1 LGHDT, CDR2 YNNKEL (reference sequence). The V gene end was trimmed by 4 bases and the J gene end by 4 bases; junction bases not matched to a gene: 12. The CDR3 is made up of 17 amino acids. The CDR3: CASSPLTGGGRCTEAFF. The CDR3 bases are TGTGCCAGCAGCCCCTTGACAGGGGGCGGTCGATGCACTGAAGCTTTCTTT.

The CDR3 nucleotides read TGCGCCAGCAGCCATCAGACTAGCGGGAGGTACGAGCAGTACTTC. Its protein is CASSHQTSGRYEQYF. The chain couples TRBV4-1 to TRBJ2-7; 13 bases map to TRBD2. This CDR3 has 15 amino acids. Unmatched junction bases numbered 3, after V lost 3 bases and J lost 4 bases. CDR1 is MGHRA and CDR2 is YSYEKL in the germline V gene.

The chain uses TRBV5-1 and TRBJ1-1; D is unclear. V shed 6 bases and J shed 1 base, with 16 bases lying between them. This CDR3 contains 15 residues. Germline CDR1 reads SGHRS; CDR2 reads YFSETQ. This chain's CDR3 is CASTSTPSKNTEAFF. CDR3 bases: TGCGCCAGCACCTCGACTCCGTCCAAGAACACTGAAGCTTTCTTT.

The chain recombines TRBV7-9 with TRBJ2-7, with 9 bases fitting TRBD1. The J segment lost 3 bases and the V segment lost 5 bases, leaving 8 bases of the junction unmatched. The CDR3 extends over 15 amino acids. Germline CDR1 is SEHNR and CDR2 is FQNEAQ (reference sequence). Here the CDR3 reads CASSLTGGTDYEQYF. For the CDR3, the DNA is TGTGCCAGCAGCCTGACAGGGGGAACGGACTACGAGCAGTACTTC.

The chain recombines TRBV6-5 with TRBJ1-5; TRBD1 agrees at 7 bases. From germline, CDR1 is MNHEY and CDR2 SVGAGI. The CDR3 loop spans 15 amino acids. The trim removed 8 bases at V and 0 bases at J, leaving 7 bases unmatched. The CDR3 reads CASVGTAYSNQPQHF. In DNA form, the CDR3 reads TGTGCCAGCGTGGGGACAGCTTATAGCAATCAGCCCCAGCATTTT.